This T cell receptor beta chain is from a study of Ad26.COV2.S vaccination and SARS-CoV-2 variants. Across the whole study: As a participant in COV1001, the donor was in the Ad26.COV2.S trial arm. Study-wide findings and caveats: Vaccine and placebo recipients had similar non-spike TCR breadth.

Germline values: CDR1 WNHNN, CDR2 SYGVQD (reference sequence). After removal of 3 bases from V and 3 bases from J, the junction contained 19 bases not matched to a gene. The CDR3 length is 19 residues. Indicated treatment: 15 to 20 received Ad26.COV2.S at low or high dose, single or two shots; about 5 received placebo; per-sample allocation not given. Sampling was done on day 63 after the first vaccine or placebo injection. Boston hosted the donor, who was an adult aged 18-55 years. On this clone itself: Its antigen is unidentified.

Some clones are missing from TCRdb's copy, which holds only in-frame ones; the method was immunoSEQ multiplex PCR. This table holds 350,000 to 500,000 clones, around 90% found once. The source is a person aged 18-65 years who received the Ad26.COV2.S COVID-19 vaccine or a placebo. The V call is TRBV10-1, the J call TRBJ2-7, with 8 bases lining up with TRBD2. Sequenced here: peripheral blood, sampled in a trial of Ad26.COV2.S vaccine versus placebo. CDR3 coding DNA: TGCGCCAGCAGTGATACGGGGGGAAGCGGGAGAGGAGGCTTCTACGAGCAGTACTTC. It specifies CASSDTGGSGRGGFYEQYF.